One T cell receptor beta chain is described in this entry. These data are taken from a study of technical replicates of blood from a few donors. The method was immunoSEQ multiplex PCR; TCRdb's version includes in-frame clones alone and lacks a portion of them. The sample comprises about 62,000 clones, about 90% of which are singletons, and 4.8% rests with the top ten. The CDR3 extends over 16 amino acids. V lost 5 bases and J lost 4; bases outside the gene matches: 9. CDR1 SGHRS and CDR2 YFSETQ come from the germline V gene. The J gene is TRBJ2-1, the V gene TRBV5-1, with 10 bases identical to TRBD2. The clonotype originates from a human donor in good health. Some clones in this sample may be carry-over from other donors' samples. Specimen: PBMCs. This CDR3 is CASSRASGSGYNEQFF. The CDR3 nucleotides read TGCGCCAGCAGTCGGGCTAGCGGGAGTGGGTACAATGAGCAGTTCTTC.